The 8 T cell receptor beta chains below all came from one sample that was sequenced in a study of beta chain features in type 1 diabetes. The isolated RNA, all of it, was reverse transcribed, so expressed TCRB transcripts were what got sequenced. The protocol was immunoSEQ multiplex PCR, while the TCRdb copy is restricted to in-frame clones and leaves out a portion. Of around 340,000 clones in the sample, about 20% were seen once. The source material was naive CD4+ T cells from blood. Receptors were obtained from a woman aged 18-29 years in good health.

The chain has TRBV5-1 and TRBJ2-5; 7 positions agree with TRBD1. The CDR3 is made up of 14 amino acids. V lost 4 bases and J lost 1; bases outside the gene matches: 4. Germline CDR1 is SGHRS and CDR2 is YFSETQ. The CDR3 region has the DNA TGCGCCAGCAGCCCCGGGGACAGCCAAGAGACCCAGTACTTC. This codes for CASSPGDSQETQYF.

The J gene is TRBJ1-5, the V gene TRBV4-1, with 8 bases matching TRBD1. This CDR3 has 17 amino acids. V gave up 6 bases and J gave up 6 bases; unmatched junction bases: 16. Germline-derived CDR1 and CDR2 are MGHRA and YSYEKL. The CDR3 nucleotides read TGCGCCAGCAGTTTCATCACCCGGGGACAGGCGGGTCAGCCCCAGCATTTT. Amino acid sequence: CASSFITRGQAGQPQHF.

This clone has a handful of counts. The chain is built from TRBV19 and TRBJ1-2, with 10 bases that match TRBD1. The V and J ends lost 7 bases and 4 bases, in that order; junction bases with no gene match: 21. The length of the CDR3 is 19 residues. Germline V lookup: CDR1 LNHDA, CDR2 SQIVND (reference sequence). The CDR3: CASIKQAGTGASNGYGYTF. As DNA, the CDR3 is TGTGCCAGTATCAAACAAGCCGGGACAGGGGCCTCAAATGGCTATGGCTACACCTTC.

The V and J genes are TRBV15 and TRBJ1-5; D unclear. The CDR3 consists of 13 residues. CDR1 is LNHNV and CDR2 is YYDKDF in the germline V gene (reference sequence). Trimming shortened V by 4 bases and J by 10 bases, and 14 bases separated the two germline ends. The CDR3 spells CATSMSSGSPQHF. The CDR3, as DNA: TGTGCCACCAGCATGAGTAGCGGGAGTCCCCAGCATTTT.

The chain employs TRBV29-1 and TRBJ2-3, with 9 bases lining up with TRBD1. V gave up 4 bases and J gave up 4 bases; unmatched junction bases: 9. The CDR3 loop spans 15 amino acids. Germline lookup yields CDR1 SQVTM and CDR2 ANQGSEA. The DNA of the CDR3 is TGCAGCGTTGCATACAGGGGGCGCGTAGCAGATACGCAGTATTTT. Translated: CSVAYRGRVADTQYF.

This sequence joins TRBV4-2 and TRBJ1-6; maybe TRBD1 (5 bases). CDR3 size: 16 residues. CDR1 LGHNA and CDR2 YNFKEQ come from the germline V gene. With 5 bases removed from V and 6 bases from J, the gap between germline ends came to 17 bases. CDR3 DNA sequence: TGTGCCAGCAGCAGGGTACAGGTGGGAACTAATTCACCCCTCCACTTT. Protein sequence: CASSRVQVGTNSPLHF.

This chain links TRBV7-2 with TRBJ2-7, with 8 bases lining up with TRBD2. The trim removed 3 bases at V and 4 bases at J, leaving 5 bases unmatched. Germline CDR1 SGHTA, CDR2 FQGNSA. The CDR3 covers 14 residues. CDR3: CASSFGGGRYEQYF. In DNA form, the CDR3 reads TGTGCCAGCAGCTTCGGGGGGGGGAGATACGAGCAGTACTTC.

This clone was seen a few times. V and J are TRBV4-1 and TRBJ2-1; a weak D match, TRBD2 (5 bases). Trimming took 0 bases from V and 7 from J, leaving 16 bases between them. The CDR3 is 16 amino acids. From germline, CDR1 is MGHRA and CDR2 YSYEKL. This chain's CDR3 is CASSQDLASRGNEQFF. The CDR3 DNA reads as TGCGCCAGCAGCCAAGATTTAGCGAGCCGAGGGAATGAGCAGTTCTTC.